This is a list of T cell receptor beta chains from one sample in a study of control samples from healthy donors and cancer patients. Sequencing used immunoSEQ multiplex PCR; TCRdb keeps in-frame clones, though not all of them. Altogether about 170,000 clones are present, 91% being singletons, with the ten largest covering approximately 1.4%. The sequencing input was blood. These receptors all come from a woman aged 30 to 39 in good health. Each CDR3 is given with its conserved first and last residue. A D gene is named only where the DNA matches it firmly. The size entry is marked missing in some rows and otherwise reads once, few, many or a size class.

v_gene: TRBV7-2; d_gene: .; abundance: .; j_gene: TRBJ2-1; CDR3aa: CASSIHYNEQFF; CDR3nt: TGTGCCAGCAGCATACACTACAATGAGCAGTTCTTC
v_gene: TRBV14; d_gene: .; abundance: .; j_gene: TRBJ2-1; CDR3aa: CASSQAGVVNEQFF; CDR3nt: TGTGCCAGCAGCCAAGCAGGGGTAGTAAATGAGCAGTTCTTC
v_gene: TRBV2; d_gene: TRBD1; abundance: .; j_gene: TRBJ2-7; CDR3aa: CASSPQGALSYEQYF; CDR3nt: TGTGCCAGCAGTCCCCAGGGGGCCCTCTCCTACGAGCAGTACTTC
v_gene: TRBV4-2; d_gene: TRBD2; abundance: .; j_gene: TRBJ2-7; CDR3aa: CASSHGLAGASYEQYF; CDR3nt: TGTGCCAGCAGCCACGGACTAGCGGGGGCCTCCTACGAGCAGTACTTC
v_gene: TRBV15; d_gene: TRBD1; abundance: once; j_gene: TRBJ1-4; CDR3aa: CATSIDRATNEKLFF; CDR3nt: TGTGCCACCAGCATCGACAGGGCAACTAATGAAAAACTGTTTTTT
v_gene: TRBV9; d_gene: .; abundance: .; j_gene: TRBJ2-3; CDR3aa: CASSVALRNTDTQYF; CDR3nt: TGTGCCAGCAGCGTAGCGTTGCGGAACACAGATACGCAGTATTTT
v_gene: TRBV5-3; d_gene: .; abundance: .; j_gene: TRBJ1-5; CDR3aa: CARSLAGREQPQHF; CDR3nt: TGTGCCAGAAGCTTGGCGGGAAGGGAGCAGCCCCAGCATTTT
v_gene: TRBV5-3; d_gene: TRBD1; abundance: .; j_gene: TRBJ2-1; CDR3aa: CARSGGQDNEQFF; CDR3nt: TGTGCCAGAAGCGGGGGACAGGACAATGAGCAGTTCTTC
v_gene: TRBV19; d_gene: TRBD1; abundance: .; j_gene: TRBJ1-1; CDR3aa: CASSTGTDLNTEAFF; CDR3nt: TGTGCCAGTAGTACCGGGACAGATCTGAACACTGAAGCTTTCTTT
v_gene: TRBV12-3/TRBV12-4; d_gene: .; abundance: .; j_gene: TRBJ1-2; CDR3aa: CASSLGTAGYTF; CDR3nt: TGTGCCAGCAGTTTAGGGACGGCTGGCTACACCTTC
v_gene: TRBV28; d_gene: TRBD2; abundance: .; j_gene: TRBJ2-1; CDR3aa: CASSFGGSSYNEQFF; CDR3nt: TGTGCCAGCAGTTTCGGCGGGAGCTCCTACAATGAGCAGTTCTTC
v_gene: TRBV19; d_gene: .; abundance: .; j_gene: TRBJ1-2; CDR3aa: CASSIPRGAGYGYTF; CDR3nt: TGTGCCAGTAGTATCCCCCGGGGAGCGGGCTATGGCTACACCTTC
v_gene: TRBV7-9; d_gene: .; abundance: .; j_gene: TRBJ1-5; CDR3aa: CASSLDGNQPQHF; CDR3nt: TGTGCCAGCAGCTTAGATGGGAATCAGCCCCAGCATTTT
v_gene: TRBV5-1; d_gene: .; abundance: .; j_gene: TRBJ2-2; CDR3aa: CASSLAGGAGELFF; CDR3nt: TGCGCCAGCAGCTTGGCAGGGGGGGCCGGGGAGCTGTTTTTT
v_gene: TRBV19; d_gene: TRBD2; abundance: .; j_gene: TRBJ2-3; CDR3aa: CASSQRDADTQYF; CDR3nt: TGTGCCAGTAGTCAGCGGGACGCAGATACGCAGTATTTT
v_gene: TRBV6-1; d_gene: TRBD2; abundance: .; j_gene: TRBJ2-5; CDR3aa: CASSEAGGPQETQYF; CDR3nt: TGTGCCAGCAGTGAAGCGGGAGGGCCCCAAGAGACCCAGTACTTC
v_gene: TRBV29-1; d_gene: TRBD2; abundance: .; j_gene: TRBJ2-7; CDR3aa: CSVSGRYEQYF; CDR3nt: TGCAGCGTCAGCGGGAGGTACGAGCAGTACTTC
v_gene: TRBV2; d_gene: .; abundance: once; j_gene: TRBJ2-3; CDR3aa: CAGSSTDTQYF; CDR3nt: TGTGCCGGTAGTAGCACAGATACGCAGTATTTT
v_gene: TRBV19; d_gene: .; abundance: once; j_gene: TRBJ1-5; CDR3aa: CASSIPSNQPQHF; CDR3nt: TGTGCCAGTAGTATCCCTAGCAATCAGCCCCAGCATTTT
v_gene: TRBV4-2; d_gene: .; abundance: .; j_gene: TRBJ2-6; CDR3aa: CASSQERGSGANVLTF; CDR3nt: TGTGCCAGCAGCCAAGAAAGGGGCTCTGGGGCCAACGTCCTGACTTTC
v_gene: TRBV28; d_gene: .; abundance: .; j_gene: TRBJ1-1; CDR3aa: CASSLGGPMNTEAFF; CDR3nt: TGTGCCAGCAGTTTAGGGGGGCCAATGAACACTGAAGCTTTCTTT
v_gene: TRBV5-8; d_gene: .; abundance: .; j_gene: TRBJ1-1; CDR3aa: CASSNRVYTEAFF; CDR3nt: TGTGCCAGCAGTAATAGGGTGTACACTGAAGCTTTCTTT
v_gene: TRBV10-2; d_gene: .; abundance: .; j_gene: TRBJ1-2; CDR3aa: CASRDRRANYGYTF; CDR3nt: TGCGCCAGCCGAGACAGGAGAGCTAACTATGGCTACACCTTC
v_gene: TRBV7-7; d_gene: .; abundance: .; j_gene: TRBJ2-2; CDR3aa: CASSLGGYTGELFF; CDR3nt: TGTGCCAGCAGCTTAGGGGGGTACACCGGGGAGCTGTTTTTT
v_gene: TRBV29-1; d_gene: .; abundance: once; j_gene: TRBJ2-7; CDR3aa: CSVEEGEAKNEQYF; CDR3nt: TGCAGCGTTGAGGAGGGGGAAGCGAAAAACGAGCAGTACTTC
v_gene: TRBV4-2; d_gene: .; abundance: .; j_gene: TRBJ2-2; CDR3aa: CASSQDSGSGDGELFF; CDR3nt: TGTGCCAGCAGCCAAGATAGCGGATCAGGGGACGGGGAGCTGTTTTTT
v_gene: TRBV3-1/TRBV3-2; d_gene: TRBD2; abundance: .; j_gene: TRBJ2-3; CDR3aa: CATSGEPSTDTQYF; CDR3nt: TGTGCCACTAGCGGGGAACCTAGCACAGATACGCAGTATTTT
v_gene: TRBV6-5; d_gene: .; abundance: few; j_gene: TRBJ2-2; CDR3aa: CASSYRRNTGELFF; CDR3nt: TGTGCCAGCAGTTACAGGCGGAACACCGGGGAGCTGTTTTTT
v_gene: TRBV6-5; d_gene: .; abundance: .; j_gene: TRBJ1-1; CDR3aa: CASSYSDTVNTEAFF; CDR3nt: TGTGCCAGCAGTTACTCGGACACCGTGAACACTGAAGCTTTCTTT
v_gene: TRBV7-9; d_gene: TRBD1; abundance: .; j_gene: TRBJ1-2; CDR3aa: CASSPRDRVPLDYGYTF; CDR3nt: TGTGCCAGCAGCCCCCGGGACAGGGTGCCCTTGGACTATGGCTACACCTTC
v_gene: TRBV29-1; d_gene: .; abundance: .; j_gene: TRBJ2-6; CDR3aa: CSVEISGANVLTF; CDR3nt: TGCAGCGTTGAAATCTCTGGGGCCAACGTCCTGACTTTC
v_gene: TRBV4-3; d_gene: .; abundance: .; j_gene: TRBJ2-7; CDR3aa: CASSRTGSYEQYF; CDR3nt: TGCGCCAGCAGCCGTACCGGCTCCTACGAGCAGTACTTC
v_gene: TRBV6-5; d_gene: TRBD2; abundance: once; j_gene: TRBJ2-5; CDR3aa: CASRETSGVETQYF; CDR3nt: TGTGCCAGCAGGGAGACTAGCGGGGTGGAGACCCAGTACTTC
v_gene: TRBV28; d_gene: TRBD2; abundance: .; j_gene: TRBJ2-7; CDR3aa: CASSLSGGGYEQYF; CDR3nt: TGTGCCAGCAGTTTAAGCGGGGGGGGCTACGAGCAGTACTTC
v_gene: TRBV4-2; d_gene: .; abundance: few; j_gene: TRBJ2-7; CDR3aa: CASSQVSQGPYEQYF; CDR3nt: TGTGCCAGCAGCCAAGTTTCACAGGGTCCCTACGAGCAGTACTTC
v_gene: TRBV18; d_gene: TRBD1; abundance: .; j_gene: TRBJ2-7; CDR3aa: CASSTGQGYEQYF; CDR3nt: TGTGCCAGCTCAACGGGACAGGGCTACGAGCAGTACTTC
v_gene: TRBV11-3; d_gene: .; abundance: .; j_gene: TRBJ1-1; CDR3aa: CASSLAGTEAFF; CDR3nt: TGTGCCAGCAGCCTGGCGGGGACTGAAGCTTTCTTT
v_gene: TRBV7-2; d_gene: TRBD2; abundance: .; j_gene: TRBJ2-3; CDR3aa: CASSRYRLAGDTDTQYF; CDR3nt: TGTGCCAGCAGCAGATACCGACTAGCGGGGGACACAGATACGCAGTATTTT
v_gene: TRBV12-5; d_gene: TRBD1; abundance: .; j_gene: TRBJ2-5; CDR3aa: CASGVTGIETQYF; CDR3nt: TGTGCTAGTGGCGTGACAGGGATCGAGACCCAGTACTTC
v_gene: TRBV21-1; d_gene: .; abundance: .; j_gene: TRBJ2-4; CDR3aa: CASTSPSTCAKNIQYF; CDR3nt: TGTGCCAGCACGTCCCCTAGTACTTGTGCCAAAAACATTCAGTACTTC
v_gene: TRBV10-3; d_gene: TRBD1; abundance: .; j_gene: TRBJ2-7; CDR3aa: CAISGGQGSPYEQYF; CDR3nt: TGTGCCATCAGTGGAGGACAGGGGAGTCCCTACGAGCAGTACTTC
v_gene: TRBV4-2; d_gene: TRBD2; abundance: .; j_gene: TRBJ2-5; CDR3aa: CASSQGAGGYQETQYF; CDR3nt: TGTGCCAGCAGCCAAGGAGCGGGGGGGTACCAAGAGACCCAGTACTTC
v_gene: TRBV13; d_gene: .; abundance: .; j_gene: TRBJ1-3; CDR3aa: CASSLAGSGNTIYF; CDR3nt: TGTGCCAGCAGCTTAGCAGGGAGTGGAAACACCATATATTTT
v_gene: TRBV5-1; d_gene: TRBD2; abundance: .; j_gene: TRBJ2-5; CDR3aa: CASSLVAGGLPQETQYF; CDR3nt: TGCGCCAGCAGCTTGGTAGCGGGGGGGCTACCCCAAGAGACCCAGTACTTC
v_gene: TRBV30; d_gene: .; abundance: .; j_gene: TRBJ1-5; CDR3aa: CAWSVRSNQPQHF; CDR3nt: TGTGCCTGGAGTGTACGTAGCAATCAGCCCCAGCATTTT
v_gene: TRBV9; d_gene: TRBD2; abundance: .; j_gene: TRBJ2-3; CDR3aa: CASSDTIAGGTDTQYF; CDR3nt: TGTGCCAGCAGCGATACCATAGCGGGGGGCACAGATACGCAGTATTTT
v_gene: TRBV7-3; d_gene: .; abundance: .; j_gene: TRBJ1-3; CDR3aa: CASSLGGAGNTIYF; CDR3nt: TGTGCCAGCAGCTTAGGGGGGGCTGGAAACACCATATATTTT
v_gene: TRBV10-3; d_gene: TRBD1; abundance: .; j_gene: TRBJ2-7; CDR3aa: CAISPGGGYEQYF; CDR3nt: TGTGCCATCAGCCCAGGGGGTGGCTACGAGCAGTACTTC
v_gene: TRBV6-2/TRBV6-3; d_gene: .; abundance: .; j_gene: TRBJ1-5; CDR3aa: CASSGSLNNQPQHF; CDR3nt: TGTGCCAGCAGTGGGAGTTTGAACAATCAGCCCCAGCATTTT
v_gene: TRBV9; d_gene: .; abundance: .; j_gene: TRBJ1-5; CDR3aa: CASSGGGNQPQHF; CDR3nt: TGTGCCAGCAGCGGGGGGGGCAATCAGCCCCAGCATTTT
v_gene: TRBV7-6; d_gene: .; abundance: .; j_gene: TRBJ2-7; CDR3aa: CASSLQVGYEQYF; CDR3nt: TGTGCCAGCAGTTTACAAGTCGGATACGAGCAGTACTTC
v_gene: TRBV12-3/TRBV12-4; d_gene: .; abundance: .; j_gene: TRBJ2-1; CDR3aa: CASSLDQLDEQFF; CDR3nt: TGTGCCAGCAGTTTGGATCAGTTGGATGAGCAGTTCTTC